Listed below are T cell receptor beta chains from one sample, sequenced in a study of cytomegalovirus exposure and HLA in healthy donors. Clones were sequenced by immunoSEQ multiplex PCR, and TCRdb holds only the in-frame ones, with some missing. The data show more than 250,000 clones, about 92% seen once. The sequenced sample was PBMCs. The source is a woman younger than 45 in good health and CMV-seronegative. Each CDR3 is given with its conserved first and last residue. A D gene is named only where the DNA matches it firmly. Size is stated for part of the rows, as once, few or many counts, or as a class when the clone is expanded.

j_gene | abundance | v_gene | d_gene | CDR3nt | CDR3aa
TRBJ2-5 | once | TRBV19 | - | TGTGCCAGTAGTATAGTCGGACTACCGGAGACCCAGTACTTC | CASSIVGLPETQYF
TRBJ1-1 | - | TRBV27 | - | TGTGCCAGCAGTTTATCGGGCCCGAGGAGCACTGAAGCTTTCTTT | CASSLSGPRSTEAFF
TRBJ2-3 | once | TRBV6-6 | - | TGTGCCAGCACTTCGCGGGATAGCACAGATACGCAGTATTTT | CASTSRDSTDTQYF
TRBJ2-7 | - | TRBV11-3 | - | TGTGCCAGCAGCTTAGCTCAAATCGGCTCCAACGAGCAGTACTTC | CASSLAQIGSNEQYF
TRBJ2-3 | - | TRBV6-1 | TRBD2 | TGTGCCAGCAGTGAAGCGAGGGGATTGACTAGCGTCACAGATACGCAGTATTTT | CASSEARGLTSVTDTQYF
TRBJ2-5 | once | TRBV6-7 | - | TGTGCCAGCAGTCAACGGTCGACGGGGACCCAGTACTTC | CASSQRSTGTQYF
TRBJ1-4 | once | TRBV5-6 | - | TGTGCCAGCCCGACGGACAGCGAAAAACTGTTTTTT | CASPTDSEKLFF
TRBJ2-7 | - | TRBV9 | - | TGTGCCAGCAGCCCTTGGACGGGGACAAGGGAGCAGTACTTC | CASSPWTGTREQYF
TRBJ2-7 | - | TRBV30 | - | TGTGCCTGGATGGCAGCCTACGAGCAGTACTTC | CAWMAAYEQYF
TRBJ2-7 | few | TRBV5-1 | - | TGCGCCAGCAGCTTTGCGGGGACGTACGAGCAGTACTTC | CASSFAGTYEQYF
TRBJ2-3 | - | TRBV15 | - | TGTGCCACCAGCGTACGATACACAGATACGCAGTATTTT | CATSVRYTDTQYF
TRBJ1-5 | - | TRBV28 | - | TGTGCCAGCACTATAACGTCGGTTAAGAACAATCAGCCCCAGCATTTT | CASTITSVKNNQPQHF
TRBJ2-1 | - | TRBV29-1 | - | TGCAGCGTTGATGCCCTCGGGAAGTTCTTC | CSVDALGKFF
TRBJ2-3 | - | TRBV28 | - | TGTGCCAGCAGTTTAGGGACAAGCACAGATACGCAGTATTTT | CASSLGTSTDTQYF
TRBJ2-5 | - | TRBV14 | TRBD1 | TGTGCCAGCAGCCAAGATTTCGGACAGGCCCAAGAGACCCAGTACTTC | CASSQDFGQAQETQYF
TRBJ2-5 | - | TRBV30 | TRBD2 | TGTGCCTGGAGTGGACTAGCGTTCCAAGAGACCCAGTACTTC | CAWSGLAFQETQYF
TRBJ1-1 | - | TRBV5-6 | - | TGTGCCAGCAGCTTATTGCACACTGAAGCTTTCTTT | CASSLLHTEAFF
TRBJ2-1 | - | TRBV5-6 | - | TGTGCCAGCAGCTTGGAAGACGGCCTGTCCTACAATGAGCAGTTCTTC | CASSLEDGLSYNEQFF
TRBJ2-1 | - | TRBV9 | - | TGTGCCAGCAGCGTAGAGGGGATGAGCTCCTACAATGAGCAGTTCTTC | CASSVEGMSSYNEQFF
TRBJ2-1 | - | TRBV19 | - | TGTGCCAGTAGTATGGGCCTACCGCCCTACAATGAGCAGTTCTTC | CASSMGLPPYNEQFF
TRBJ2-7 | - | TRBV5-1 | - | TGCGCCAGCAGCTTGGATGGGAGTAGCTCCTACGAGCAGTACTTC | CASSLDGSSSYEQYF
TRBJ2-1 | - | TRBV4-3 | TRBD2 | TGCGCCAGCAGCCATTCCGGGACTAGCGGGGGGATACGTTACAATGAGCAGTTCTTC | CASSHSGTSGGIRYNEQFF
TRBJ2-7 | - | TRBV12-5 | TRBD1 | TGTGCTAGTGGTTTCACTCCGATCGGGACAGGGCCTTCCTACGAGCAGTACTTC | CASGFTPIGTGPSYEQYF
TRBJ1-2 | - | TRBV7-9 | - | TGTGCCAGCAGCTTATCGGGGGGCTACACCTTC | CASSLSGGYTF
TRBJ1-1 | - | TRBV6-1 | - | TGTGCCAGCAGTCTACAGGGTCAAGACACTGAAGCTTTCTTT | CASSLQGQDTEAFF
TRBJ2-5 | - | TRBV5-6 | TRBD2 | TGTGCCAGCAGCTTGGGTGGCGGGAGCTTAGGAGAGACCCAGTACTTC | CASSLGGGSLGETQYF
TRBJ2-1 | - | TRBV6-1 | TRBD1 | TGTGCCAGCAGTGCACAGGGTTCAGGGGGTGGCAATGAGCAGTTCTTC | CASSAQGSGGGNEQFF
TRBJ2-3 | - | TRBV5-6 | - | TGTGCCAGCAGCTTGGGACAGCCCACAGATACGCAGTATTTT | CASSLGQPTDTQYF
TRBJ2-1 | - | TRBV6-1 | - | TGTGCCAGCAGACGGGACTTCTCCTACAATGAGCAGTTCTTC | CASRRDFSYNEQFF
TRBJ2-5 | - | TRBV5-1 | TRBD2 | TGCGCCAGCAGCGAGCGGGCGGGAGGGCGAGGCGAGACCCAGTACTTC | CASSERAGGRGETQYF
TRBJ2-2 | - | TRBV18 | - | TGTGCCAGCTCATCATCAAGGCAGGGAAACACCGGGGAGCTGTTTTTT | CASSSSRQGNTGELFF
TRBJ2-1 | - | TRBV9 | - | TGTGCCAGCAGCGTAGGAGGGACCGCACAAGAGCAGTTCTTC | CASSVGGTAQEQFF
TRBJ2-1 | - | TRBV7-3 | - | TGTGCCAGCAGCTTAACAGGGGGAGGCGAGAGGAACAATGAGCAGTTCTTC | CASSLTGGGERNNEQFF
TRBJ2-2 | - | TRBV9 | - | TGTGCCAGCAGCGTTAGGGAAGGATGGAGCACCGGGGAGCTGTTTTTT | CASSVREGWSTGELFF
TRBJ1-5 | - | TRBV19 | - | TGTGCCAGTAGTATCTCCGGGGGAGGCTCGGCCCAGCATTTT | CASSISGGGSAQHF
TRBJ1-4 | - | TRBV21-1 | - | TGTGCCAACGTAAAACGGACTAATGAAAAACTGTTTTTT | CANVKRTNEKLFF
TRBJ2-2 | - | TRBV4-1 | - | TGCGCCAGCAGCCAAAAACAGGGTGGGATCGGGGAGCTGTTTTTT | CASSQKQGGIGELFF
TRBJ2-7 | once | TRBV19 | - | TGTGCCAGTAGTATCGGGTCGTGGGACGAGCAGTACTTC | CASSIGSWDEQYF
TRBJ2-7 | - | TRBV9 | TRBD2 | TGTGCCAGCAGCGTAGCTAGGCCCTCTAGCGGGAGACGCGCCTACGAGCAGTACTTC | CASSVARPSSGRRAYEQYF
TRBJ1-5 | - | TRBV6-4 | - | TGTGCCAGCAGTGAAGTTTTAGGGGCTGGGCCCCAGCATTTT | CASSEVLGAGPQHF
TRBJ2-4 | - | TRBV29-1 | - | TGCAGCGGTCTGGAGGGAACCAAAAACATTCAGTACTTC | CSGLEGTKNIQYF
TRBJ2-7 | - | TRBV4-2 | TRBD2 | TGTGCCAGCAGCCTTTTTCGACTAGCGGATATCTCCTACGAGCAGTACTTC | CASSLFRLADISYEQYF
TRBJ2-2 | - | TRBV29-1 | - | TGCAGCGTTCACGGGGTTACCGGGGAGCTGTTTTTT | CSVHGVTGELFF
TRBJ1-2 | - | TRBV5-4 | - | TGTGCCAGCAGCTTGGGACAAAACTATGGCTACACCTTC | CASSLGQNYGYTF
TRBJ2-7 | once | TRBV28 | TRBD2 | TGTGCCAGCAGTCCCTCCAGACCCGGGACTAGCGGGACTTACGAGCAGTACTTC | CASSPSRPGTSGTYEQYF
TRBJ1-1 | - | TRBV5-1 | - | TGCGCCAGCAGCTTAACCCCGGGCACGGGGATAGTCGCTGAAGCTTTCTTT | CASSLTPGTGIVAEAFF
TRBJ1-5 | - | TRBV18 | TRBD1 | TGTGCCAGCTCACCTCTGGACAGGGGAGGCAATCAGCCCCAGCATTTT | CASSPLDRGGNQPQHF
TRBJ2-6 | - | TRBV7-9 | - | TGTGCCAGCAGCCCTAAGACCCAGGGGATCCCTGGGGCCAACGTCCTGACTTTC | CASSPKTQGIPGANVLTF
TRBJ1-4 | - | TRBV27 | - | TGTGCCAGCAGTTTATCCGGGACCGAGGATGAAAAACTGTTTTTT | CASSLSGTEDEKLFF
TRBJ1-1 | - | TRBV30 | TRBD1 | TGTGCCTGGATTAGGGACAGCTCCGCTTTCTTT | CAWIRDSSAFF
TRBJ2-5 | - | TRBV7-8 | TRBD1 | TGTGCCAGCCACCAAGTAAACAGGGGCGAGACCCAGTACTTC | CASHQVNRGETQYF
TRBJ2-7 | - | TRBV9 | - | TGTGCCAGCAGCCCCGGGACAACAATCTCCTACGAGCAGTACTTC | CASSPGTTISYEQYF
TRBJ2-1 | - | TRBV11-2 | - | TGTGCCAGCATGGAGGGCCGGGGGCCTGGGAATGAGCAGTTCTTC | CASMEGRGPGNEQFF
TRBJ1-1 | - | TRBV27 | - | TGTGCCAGCAGTTTATTAACCGGGCATGCTTTCTTT | CASSLLTGHAFF
TRBJ2-2 | - | TRBV28 | - | TGTGCCAGCAGTTTACTCACAGACTTAACCGGGGAGCTGTTTTTT | CASSLLTDLTGELFF
TRBJ2-7 | few | TRBV19 | - | TGTGCCAGTAGTATGGGACCAGCCTACGAGCAGTACTTC | CASSMGPAYEQYF
TRBJ2-2 | - | TRBV27 | TRBD2 | TGTGCCAGCAGTCCGCGGGGGGTGAACACCGGGGAGCTGTTTTTT | CASSPRGVNTGELFF
TRBJ1-5 | - | TRBV19 | - | TGTGCCAGTACCAGTCTGTTCGGGACCCAGCCCCAGCATTTT | CASTSLFGTQPQHF
TRBJ2-1 | - | TRBV15 | - | TGTGCCACCAGCAGATCCTGGGGATTTATTGAGCAGTTCTTC | CATSRSWGFIEQFF
TRBJ2-1 | - | TRBV4-3 | - | TGCGCCAGCAGCTCCCGATGGGGCAATGAGCAGTTCTTC | CASSSRWGNEQFF